Listed below are T cell receptor beta chains from one sample, sequenced in a study of blood T cell repertoires in COVID-19. The protocol was immunoSEQ multiplex PCR, while the TCRdb copy is restricted to in-frame clones and leaves out a portion. Of around 310,000 clones listed, 90% are singletons. Material for sequencing was peripheral blood. All receptors come from a woman in her thirties with COVID-19, enrolled during active disease. Each CDR3 is given with its conserved first and last residue. Each record gives: V gene, D gene, clone size, J gene, CDR3 protein, CDR3 DNA. D genes are given only for firm matches. Expanded clones get a size class; other rows say once, few or many, or leave the size out.

TRBV7-9	NA	once	TRBJ2-7	CASSSGLGRNEQYF	TGTGCCAGCAGCTCGGGACTGGGGCGAAACGAGCAGTACTTC
TRBV3-1/TRBV3-2	NA	once	TRBJ1-3	CASSRSPLGNTIYF	TGTGCCAGCAGCCGAAGCCCTTTAGGAAACACCATATATTTT
TRBV18	TRBD1	NA	TRBJ2-3	CASSPSGQGSTDTQYF	TGTGCCAGCTCACCAAGTGGACAGGGGAGCACAGATACGCAGTATTTT
TRBV6-5	TRBD1	NA	TRBJ1-4	CASSSGTATNEKLFF	TGTGCCAGCAGTTCCGGGACAGCAACTAATGAAAAACTGTTTTTT
TRBV28	TRBD1	NA	TRBJ2-2	CASSGRDRGRMGGELFF	TGTGCCAGCAGTGGCCGGGACAGGGGGCGAATGGGCGGGGAGCTGTTTTTT
TRBV2	NA	NA	TRBJ1-2	CASRQEIQESYGYTF	TGTGCCAGCAGACAAGAGATACAGGAAAGCTATGGCTACACCTTC
TRBV7-8	NA	NA	TRBJ1-4	CASSLDRGEKLFF	TGTGCCAGCAGCTTAGACCGGGGTGAAAAACTGTTTTTT
TRBV30	TRBD1	NA	TRBJ1-3	CAWDKGQSSGNTIYF	TGTGCCTGGGACAAGGGACAGTCCTCTGGAAACACCATATATTTT
TRBV4-2	TRBD1	NA	TRBJ2-5	CASSQDPTPGQRETQYF	TGTGCCAGCAGCCAAGACCCGACCCCGGGACAGAGGGAGACCCAGTACTTC
TRBV19	NA	NA	TRBJ2-7	CASQGVGSYEQYF	TGTGCCAGTCAGGGTGTTGGGTCCTACGAGCAGTACTTC
TRBV30	TRBD1	NA	TRBJ1-2	CAWKVGQERYYGYTF	TGTGCCTGGAAAGTAGGACAGGAGCGGTACTATGGCTACACCTTC
TRBV6-5	NA	NA	TRBJ1-1	CASSYNGGAGGTEAFF	TGTGCCAGCAGTTACAACGGGGGCGCGGGAGGGACTGAAGCTTTCTTT
TRBV28	TRBD2	NA	TRBJ2-3	CASSSPGGEGTTDTQYF	TGTGCCAGCAGTTCCCCGGGAGGGGAGGGAACAACAGATACGCAGTATTTT
TRBV6-5	NA	NA	TRBJ2-1	CASSYRESGDNEQFF	TGTGCCAGCAGTTACAGGGAGTCTGGAGACAATGAGCAGTTCTTC
TRBV5-5	TRBD1	NA	TRBJ1-3	CASSSTGTGGNTIYF	TGTGCCAGCAGTAGCACAGGGACAGGCGGAAACACCATATATTTT
TRBV2	NA	NA	TRBJ1-2	CASTKGGDYGYTF	TGTGCCAGCACCAAGGGGGGGGACTATGGCTACACCTTC
TRBV5-6	NA	few	TRBJ1-1	CASSLALTGTNTEAFF	TGTGCCAGCAGCTTGGCCCTTACAGGGACGAACACTGAAGCTTTCTTT
TRBV19	NA	NA	TRBJ1-1	CASSRGPRGTEAFF	TGTGCCAGTAGTAGGGGGCCCCGAGGGACTGAAGCTTTCTTT
TRBV7-3	NA	NA	TRBJ2-1	CASSLYGGLTYNEQFF	TGTGCCAGCAGCCTTTACGGCGGACTAACCTACAATGAGCAGTTCTTC
TRBV5-1	TRBD1	NA	TRBJ1-2	CASSLGGRGPGYGYTF	TGCGCCAGCAGCTTGGGGGGCAGGGGGCCTGGCTATGGCTACACCTTC
TRBV5-1	TRBD2	NA	TRBJ2-1	CASSFSGSTYNEQFF	TGCGCCAGCAGCTTTAGCGGGAGCACCTACAATGAGCAGTTCTTC
TRBV12-3/TRBV12-4	NA	NA	TRBJ1-4	CATYREANEKLFF	TGTGCCACTTACAGGGAAGCTAATGAAAAACTGTTTTTT
TRBV5-4	TRBD1	NA	TRBJ1-2	CASSSSTGAGRGYTF	TGTGCCAGCAGTTCATCGACAGGGGCGGGGAGGGGCTACACCTTC
TRBV4-1	TRBD1	NA	TRBJ1-5	CASSQLQGASNQPQHF	TGCGCCAGCAGCCAATTACAGGGGGCCAGCAATCAGCCCCAGCATTTT
TRBV11-2	TRBD2	NA	TRBJ2-3	CASSSSGRAVDTQYF	TGTGCCAGCAGCTCGAGCGGGAGGGCCGTCGATACGCAGTATTTT
TRBV24-1	NA	NA	TRBJ2-1	CATSETGTRLLF	TGTGCCACCAGTGAGACCGGGACACGGCTCCTCTTC
TRBV7-6	NA	NA	TRBJ2-7	CASSLGTGPESSYEQYF	TGTGCCAGCAGCTTGGGAACAGGCCCCGAAAGCTCCTACGAGCAGTACTTC
TRBV5-5	NA	once	TRBJ1-6	CASSSRTGDSPLHF	TGTGCCAGCAGCTCGCGGACCGGGGATTCACCCCTCCACTTT
TRBV5-1	NA	NA	TRBJ2-2	CASSLLQNTGELFF	TGCGCCAGCAGCTTGTTACAGAACACCGGGGAGCTGTTTTTT
TRBV27	NA	NA	TRBJ1-2	CASSLSRGAGYTF	TGTGCCAGCAGTTTATCCAGGGGCGCGGGCTACACCTTC
TRBV29-1	NA	NA	TRBJ2-1	CSGTGRGYNEQFF	TGCAGCGGGACAGGGAGGGGCTACAATGAGCAGTTCTTC
TRBV29-1	NA	NA	TRBJ1-1	CSVDTTGKTEAFF	TGCAGCGTCGACACTACAGGAAAAACTGAAGCTTTCTTT
TRBV7-9	TRBD2	NA	TRBJ2-7	CASTKTSGLGTYEQYF	TGTGCCAGCACCAAGACTAGCGGACTAGGGACCTACGAGCAGTACTTC
TRBV2	TRBD1	NA	TRBJ2-5	CASSDRDRAYQETQYF	TGTGCCAGCAGTGATCGGGACAGGGCGTACCAAGAGACCCAGTACTTC
TRBV4-3	TRBD1	once	TRBJ2-7	CASSQDRDRSLYEQYF	TGCGCCAGCAGCCAAGATCGGGACAGGTCCCTCTACGAGCAGTACTTC
TRBV10-2	TRBD2	NA	TRBJ2-4	CASSGPGREDLAKNIQYF	TGCGCCAGCAGTGGACCGGGGCGGGAGGACCTAGCCAAAAACATTCAGTACTTC
TRBV28	TRBD1	NA	TRBJ1-6	CASSSYRGDSPLHF	TGTGCCAGCAGTTCCTACAGGGGCGATTCACCCCTCCACTTT
TRBV5-1	TRBD2	once	TRBJ2-5	CASSSGLAAYQETQYF	TGCGCCAGCAGTTCCGGACTAGCGGCGTACCAAGAGACCCAGTACTTC
TRBV15	NA	NA	TRBJ1-1	CATSRDQTEAFF	TGTGCCACCAGCAGAGATCAGACTGAAGCTTTCTTT
TRBV19	NA	NA	TRBJ2-3	CASSVSGAVNTDTQYF	TGTGCCAGTAGTGTCTCAGGGGCCGTTAACACAGATACGCAGTATTTT
TRBV9	NA	NA	TRBJ2-7	CASSVALGLYEQYF	TGTGCCAGCAGCGTAGCTTTAGGACTTTACGAGCAGTACTTC
TRBV9	NA	NA	TRBJ2-7	CASSPVSYGDEQYF	TGTGCCAGCAGCCCCGTAAGCTACGGTGACGAGCAGTACTTC
TRBV11-2	TRBD2	NA	TRBJ2-7	CASSVNSGSMEQYF	TGTGCCAGCAGCGTGAATAGCGGGAGCATGGAGCAGTACTTC
TRBV4-1	NA	NA	TRBJ2-4	CASSQDMWGGRGNIQYF	TGCGCCAGCAGCCAAGATATGTGGGGAGGCAGGGGGAACATTCAGTACTTC
TRBV4-3	NA	NA	TRBJ1-1	CASSRHGGANTEAFF	TGCGCCAGCAGCCGTCACGGGGGTGCGAACACTGAAGCTTTCTTT